The 30 T cell receptor beta chains presented below share a single source sample, sequenced in a study of cytomegalovirus exposure and HLA in healthy donors. 60 Vbeta and 13 Jbeta primers were used in PCR. The data were produced by immunoSEQ multiplex PCR, yet TCRdb's version contains in-frame clones alone and is incomplete. The sample consists of hundreds of thousands of clones, approximately 90% of them appearing once. Sequences were obtained from PBMCs. The source of these receptors is a woman under 30 in good health and CMV-seronegative.

This chain uses TRBV5-4 with TRBJ1-2; D is undetermined. The CDR3 is 15 residues long. Germline V lookup: CDR1 SGHNT, CDR2 YYREEE (reference sequence). Trimming stripped 3 bases from V and 0 bases from J, with 12 bases between. CDR3 sequence: CASSSVFGANYGYTF. CDR3 DNA sequence: TGTGCCAGCAGCTCAGTATTCGGAGCTAACTATGGCTACACCTTC.

This clone was recorded a few times. The chain combines TRBV4-1 with TRBJ2-7; 7 positions match TRBD2. After removal of 1 base from V and 2 bases from J, the junction contained 8 bases not matched to a gene. The CDR3 extends over 16 amino acids. Germline V lookup: CDR1 MGHRA, CDR2 YSYEKL. Written as DNA, the CDR3 is TGCGCCAGCAGCCAAGTATTCGGGGGGACCACCTACGAGCAGTACTTC. Protein sequence: CASSQVFGGTTYEQYF.

The chain links TRBV5-1 to TRBJ2-1; 15 bases are shared with TRBD2. The CDR3 spans 17 residues. Germline values: CDR1 SGHRS, CDR2 YFSETQ. The J segment lost 9 bases and the V segment lost 3 bases, leaving 10 bases of the junction unmatched. This CDR3 reads CASSSRTRTSGGGEQFF. CDR3 DNA: TGCGCCAGCAGCTCCCGAACGAGGACTAGCGGGGGGGGTGAGCAGTTCTTC. Complete variable domain (other parts from reference TRBV5-1 and TRBJ2-1): KAGVTQTPRYLIKTRGQQVTLSCSPISGHRSVSWYQQTPGQGLQFLFEYFSETQRNKGNFPGRFSGRQFSNSRSEMNVSTLELGDSALYLCASSSRTRTSGGGEQFFGPGTRLTVL.

This rearrangement joins TRBV19 to TRBJ1-6; 7 bases are a match to TRBD1. The CDR3 sequence is 15 residues long. Germline CDR1 is LNHDA and CDR2 is SQIVND (reference sequence). The V and J ends lost 2 bases and 9 bases, in that order; junction bases with no gene match: 7. The CDR3 sequence: CASSIMWGTVSPLHF. The CDR3, as DNA: TGTGCCAGTAGTATAATGTGGGGGACAGTTTCACCCCTCCACTTT.

The chain has TRBV11-2 and TRBJ1-1; maybe TRBD1 (5 bases). The germline V gene has CDR1 SGHAT and CDR2 FQNNGV. The CDR3 sequence is 14 residues long. Trimming pared 5 bases from V and 4 bases from J, leaving 14 bases between. The CDR3 DNA is TGTGCCAGCAGCCACCCTCAGGGAGGCACTGAAGCTTTCTTT. Translating gives CASSHPQGGTEAFF.

The V call is TRBV6-5, the J call TRBJ2-2, with a weak D call TRBD2 (7 bases). CDR3 length equals 15 residues. Trimming removed 2 bases from V and 5 bases from J, with 12 bases in between. The V gene's germline CDR1 is MNHEY and CDR2 SVGAGI. This CDR3 is CASSYSAGATGELFF. The CDR3 DNA reads TGTGCCAGCAGTTACAGCGCGGGGGCAACCGGGGAGCTGTTTTTT.

This chain links TRBV5-4 with TRBJ2-3, with D tentatively TRBD2 (7 bases). Per germline, CDR1 SGHNT and CDR2 YYREEE (reference sequence). The CDR3 is made up of 14 amino acids. V was shortened by 5 bases and J by 3 bases, with 13 bases between the two germline ends. CDR3 sequence reads: CASRSGGRTDTQYF. The CDR3, as DNA: TGTGCCAGCAGGTCGGGGGGCCGGACAGATACGCAGTATTTT.

This chain uses TRBV18 with TRBJ1-2; the match to TRBD1 covers 10 bases. This CDR3 has 15 residues. Per germline, CDR1 KGHSH and CDR2 LQKENI. V gave up 3 bases and J gave up 12 bases; unmatched junction bases: 13. CDR3 in amino acids: CASSPRDRGSQQNTF. CDR3 sequence (DNA): TGTGCCAGCTCACCGAGGGACAGGGGCTCACAACAGAACACCTTC.

The genes are TRBV11-3 and TRBJ1-2; the D gene is possibly TRBD1 (6 bases). The germline V gene encodes CDR1 SGHNT and CDR2 YENEEA. With 7 bases removed from V and 2 bases from J, the gap between germline ends came to 23 bases. The CDR3 contains 17 residues. CDR3 sequence (DNA): TGTGCCAGCACCGTACCCCCCTGGACAGCTCGGAACTATGGCTACACCTTC. Its protein product is CASTVPPWTARNYGYTF. Variable domain in full (rest from reference TRBV11-3 and TRBJ1-2): EAGVVQSPRYKIIEKKQPVAFWCNPISGHNTLYWYLQNLGQGPELLIRYENEEAVDDSQLPKDRFSAERLKGVDSTLKIQPAELGDSAVYLCASTVPPWTARNYGYTFGSGTRLTVV.

The CDR3 loop reads CSALLAGGADTQYF. DNA of the CDR3: TGCAGCGCTCTACTAGCGGGGGGCGCAGATACGCAGTATTTT. The rearrangement links TRBV29-1 to TRBJ2-3, with 12 positions matching TRBD2. The CDR3 is 14 amino acids. Germline trimming cut 7 bases from V and 4 bases from J; bases unmatched to any gene: 6. Germline V lookup: CDR1 SQVTM, CDR2 ANQGSEA.

The chain uses TRBV13 and TRBJ1-1; 10 bases are a match to TRBD1. The CDR3 extends over 18 amino acids. Germline loops: CDR1 PRHDT, CDR2 FYEKMQ (reference sequence). V shed 5 bases and J 3 bases; nucleotides not matched to a gene: 15. As DNA, the CDR3 is TGTGCCAGCAGCGCCCGCTCGACAGGGGGCCCTGGGTACACTGAAGCTTTCTTT. Its protein is CASSARSTGGPGYTEAFF.

This chain links TRBV6-1 with TRBJ2-5; D might be TRBD1 (6 bases). Germline V gene data show CDR1 as MNHNS and CDR2 as SASEGT. The length of the CDR3 is 12 residues. The V end lost 10 bases, the J end lost 5 bases, and 14 bases lay between the germline ends. In DNA, the CDR3 is TGTGCCACCGAGGGGGTGGTGGAGACCCAGTACTTC. This encodes CATEGVVETQYF.

The gene calls are TRBV29-1 and TRBJ1-2; D gene unclear. The CDR3 length is 13 residues. The germline V and J ends were trimmed by 2 bases and 4 bases, with 11 bases remaining between them. Germline values: CDR1 SQVTM, CDR2 ANQGSEA. In nucleotides, the CDR3 is TGCAGCGTTGAACATACGACAAGCTATGGCTACACCTTC. Protein: CSVEHTTSYGYTF.

The chain couples TRBV5-1 to TRBJ2-7; weak D call: TRBD2 (6 bases). The V end was cut by 4 bases, the J end by 6 bases, with 20 bases between. CDR3 length equals 15 residues. Germline CDR1 SGHRS, CDR2 YFSETQ. This CDR3 reads CASSPPFGGRGEQYF. Here the CDR3 DNA reads TGCGCCAGCAGCCCCCCCTTCGGGGGAAGGGGCGAGCAGTACTTC.

This sequence joins TRBV4-2 and TRBJ2-1; a weak D match, TRBD2 (6 bases). The length of the CDR3 is 16 residues. V was trimmed by 0 bases and J by 3 bases, leaving 12 bases between them. The germline CDR1 and CDR2 sequences are LGHNA and YNFKEQ. The CDR3 DNA reads TGTGCCAGCAGCCAAGAGACTTCGGGGGTCTACAATGAGCAGTTCTTC. It encodes CASSQETSGVYNEQFF.

The CDR3 nucleotides read TGTGCCAGCTCACCTCAGGGGGCGAATTCACCCCTCCACTTT. This gives the protein CASSPQGANSPLHF. This chain joins TRBV18 and TRBJ1-6; 8 bases fit TRBD1. The length of the CDR3 is 14 residues. Trimming removed 3 bases from V and 7 bases from J; junction bases left unmatched: 2. The germline V gene encodes CDR1 KGHSH and CDR2 LQKENI.

The chain couples TRBV7-9 to TRBJ1-1, with D hard to call. V was cut by 2 bases and J by 6 bases, with 10 bases left in between. The CDR3 is 13 residues long. Looked up from germline, CDR1 is SEHNR and CDR2 is FQNEAQ (reference sequence). The CDR3 DNA follows: TGTGCCAGCAGCTTACTGGGCCCAGCTGAAGCTTTCTTT. Its protein is CASSLLGPAEAFF.

The V and J genes are TRBV5-1 and TRBJ2-7; TRBD2 agrees at 7 bases. The CDR3 extends over 14 amino acids. Germline-derived CDR1 and CDR2 are SGHRS and YFSETQ. V was pared by 1 base and J by 1 base, with 2 bases of the junction left unmatched. Here the CDR3 reads CASSLKGGSYEQYF. CDR3 nucleotides: TGCGCCAGCAGCTTGAAGGGAGGGTCCTACGAGCAGTACTTC.

The chain joins TRBV5-8 to TRBJ2-7; 9 positions agree with TRBD1. CDR3 size: 15 residues. V trimming: 5 bases; J trimming: 3 bases; junction bases outside the gene matches: 9. Germline-derived CDR1 and CDR2 are SGHTS and YDEGEE. The DNA for the CDR3 is TGTGCCAGCAGTCCGCGGTCGACAGGGGGCTACGAGCAGTACTTC. It yields the protein CASSPRSTGGYEQYF.

The chain carries TRBV14 and TRBJ2-3; D is perhaps TRBD2 (5 bases). The CDR3 covers 14 residues. Germline V gene lookup returns CDR1 SGHDN and CDR2 FVKESK. Trimming removed 6 bases at V and 1 base at J, with 11 bases between. CDR3 nucleotides: TGTGCCAGCAGTCCGGTCGGGGGCACAGATACGCAGTATTTT. Translating it yields CASSPVGGTDTQYF.

The V call is TRBV6-5, the J call TRBJ2-2; 10 nucleotides line up with TRBD1. Trimming at V came to 6 bases and at J to 4 bases, leaving 2 bases not matched to a gene. This CDR3 contains 14 residues. The germline gives CDR1 MNHEY, CDR2 SVGAGI. DNA for the CDR3: TGTGCCAGCAGAAGGACAGGGGGCACCGGGGAGCTGTTTTTT. Its protein product is CASRRTGGTGELFF.

The chain carries TRBV30 and TRBJ2-1; 12 bases align to TRBD2. Germline V gene lookup returns CDR1 GTSNPN and CDR2 SVGIG (reference sequence). The ends lost 2 bases at V and 3 bases at J; junction bases unmatched: 8. This CDR3 contains 17 residues. The DNA of the CDR3 is TGTGCCTGGAGTTCCGCCCGGACTAGCGGGGACTACAATGAGCAGTTCTTC. Translated: CAWSSARTSGDYNEQFF.

This clone was picked up one time. CDR3 in amino acids: CATSRGPGMNTEAFF. CDR3 DNA: TGTGCCACCAGCAGAGGTCCAGGGATGAACACTGAAGCTTTCTTT. The chain carries TRBV15 and TRBJ1-1; a weak D match, TRBD1 (5 bases). Looked up from germline, CDR1 is LNHNV and CDR2 is YYDKDF (reference sequence). The CDR3 contains 15 residues. With 1 base removed from V and 0 bases from J, the gap between germline ends came to 9 bases. Looking up the rest from reference TRBV15 and TRBJ1-1 gives the full variable domain: DAMVIQNPRYQVTQFGKPVTLSCSQTLNHNVMYWYQQKSSQAPKLLFHYYDKDFNNEADTPDNFQSRRPNTSFCFLDIRSPGLGDTAMYLCATSRGPGMNTEAFFGQGTRLTVV.

The rearrangement links TRBV6-1 to TRBJ2-3; D uncertain. The V gene's germline CDR1 is MNHNS and CDR2 SASEGT. CDR3 length: 15 amino acids. Trimming removed 6 bases from V and 1 base from J, with 14 bases in between. The DNA for the CDR3 is TGTGCCAGCAGGATAGCCTTCAGCGGCACAGATACGCAGTATTTT. It is translated as CASRIAFSGTDTQYF.

The chain links TRBV10-2 to TRBJ2-7; possible D gene TRBD1, 6 bases. The CDR3 is 15 residues long. V shed 5 bases and J shed 4 bases, with 18 bases lying between them. The germline CDR1 and CDR2 sequences are WSHSY and SAAADI. CDR3 nucleotide sequence: TGCGCCAGCAGTAGCCGGGACATGAGTTATTACGAGCAGTACTTC. This gives the protein CASSSRDMSYYEQYF.

The genes are TRBV11-2 and TRBJ2-2; TRBD1 matches 9 bases. Trimming removed 4 bases from V and 1 base from J; junction bases left unmatched: 7. Germline values: CDR1 SGHAT, CDR2 FQNNGV. The CDR3 sequence is 17 residues long. The CDR3 sequence is CASSYPTGGENTGELFF. CDR3 DNA: TGTGCCAGCAGCTATCCGACAGGGGGAGAGAACACCGGGGAGCTGTTTTTT.

The chain has TRBV11-3 and TRBJ2-2; no reliable D call. Between the trimmed V and J ends, which lost 5 bases and 6 bases, there was a span of 16 bases. The CDR3 consists of 15 residues. CDR1 is SGHNT, CDR2 YENEEA, per germline. In nucleotides, the CDR3 is TGTGCCAGCAGCCTCTCTCCAAGTGGCTCCGGGGAGCTGTTTTTT. Amino acids: CASSLSPSGSGELFF.

This chain links TRBV2 with TRBJ2-7, with D maybe TRBD1 (6 bases). In germline, CDR1 is SNHLY, CDR2 FYNNEI. This CDR3 contains 14 residues. Between the trimmed V and J ends, which lost 6 bases and 3 bases, there was a span of 15 bases. CDR3 nucleotide sequence: TGTGCCAGCAGGCGCAGACAGGTAGGCTACGAGCAGTACTTC. This gives the protein CASRRRQVGYEQYF.

The chain carries TRBV2 and TRBJ2-1; D not certain. The CDR3 length is 11 residues. V was pared by 6 bases and J by 10 bases, with 10 bases between. Germline V gene data show CDR1 as SNHLY and CDR2 as FYNNEI. DNA of the CDR3: TGTGCCAGCAGACACAGTGACGAGCAGTTCTTC. Translating it yields CASRHSDEQFF. The full variable domain, rest sourced from reference TRBV2 and TRBJ2-1, is EPEVTQTPSHQVTQMGQEVILRCVPISNHLYFYWYRQILGQKVEFLVSFYNNEISEKSEIFDDQFSVERPDGSNFTLKIRSTKLEDSAMYFCASRHSDEQFFGPGTRLTVL.

The V and J genes are TRBV5-6 and TRBJ2-7, with a tentative D call TRBD2 (6 bases). The germline gives CDR1 SGHDT, CDR2 YYEEEE. CDR3 size: 17 residues. Trimming stripped 0 bases from V and 0 bases from J, with 16 bases between. CDR3 sequence reads: CASSLGVREKSSYEQYF. The DNA of the CDR3 is TGTGCCAGCAGCTTGGGGGTTCGGGAGAAGAGCTCCTACGAGCAGTACTTC.